A single sample gave rise to the 19 T cell receptor beta chains below, sequenced in a study of early T cells in non-severe SARS-CoV-2 infection. One entry per CDR3 protein, called by TCRdb with MiXCR from the 5' RACE reads. The sample holds about 77,000 distinct CDR3 sequences, roughly a sixth seen once. Specimen: whole blood. The receptors originated from an adult who was a healthcare worker with PCR-confirmed SARS-CoV-2 infection or an uninfected control (not recorded which).

This clonotype turned up a few times. The chain carries TRBV12-3 or TRBV12-4 and TRBJ1-1, with a weak D call TRBD1 (6 bases). Trimming cost V 10 bases and J 0 bases, with 12 bases left between them. The CDR3 runs 13 residues. CDR3 loop: CATLDSMNTEAFF. Here the CDR3 DNA reads TGTGCCACCCTGGACAGCATGAACACTGAAGCTTTCTTT.

This chain joins TRBV28 and TRBJ2-7; no clear D. Germline V gives CDR1 MDHEN, CDR2 SYDVKM. The CDR3 consists of 14 residues. The V gene lost 5 bases and the J gene lost 4 bases, with 15 bases spanning the gap. The CDR3 loop reads CASSVSFLVYEQYF. The CDR3 coding sequence is TGTGCCAGCAGTGTCTCTTTTCTAGTTTACGAGCAGTACTTC.

This clonotype was observed a handful of times. Here the CDR3 reads CASIPDRGNEQYF. CDR3 DNA: TGTGCCAGCATCCCGGACAGGGGAAACGAGCAGTACTTC. The chain has TRBV11-2 and TRBJ2-7, with 9 bases fitting TRBD1. CDR1 SGHAT and CDR2 FQNNGV come from the germline V gene. The CDR3 is made up of 13 amino acids. V dropped 7 bases and J dropped 5; count of bases not matched to a gene: 6.

The chain uses TRBV28 and TRBJ1-1; D is ambiguous. Trimming removed 5 bases at V and 1 base at J, with 11 bases between. Germline V gene data show CDR1 as MDHEN and CDR2 as SYDVKM. This CDR3 contains 14 residues. The CDR3 reads CASSPLTWNTEAFF. The DNA for the CDR3 is TGTGCCAGCAGTCCCCTTACCTGGAACACTGAAGCTTTCTTT.

The V call is TRBV7-9, the J call TRBJ1-4, with D tentatively TRBD1 (6 bases). The CDR3 length is 16 residues. Germline CDR1 SEHNR, CDR2 FQNEAQ (reference sequence). V lost 5 bases to trimming and J lost 4 bases, with 17 bases between them. CDR3: CASSLGATAVNEKLFF. The DNA of the CDR3 is TGTGCCAGCAGCCTGGGGGCCACAGCAGTTAATGAAAAACTGTTTTTT.

This clonotype was observed a handful of times. The rearrangement joins TRBV5-1 to TRBJ2-2, with TRBD2 as a possible D gene (5 bases). CDR3 length equals 15 residues. The germline gives CDR1 SGHRS, CDR2 YFSETQ. Trimming pared 2 bases from V and 3 bases from J, leaving 11 bases between. CDR3 sequence: CASSFGAVHTGELFF. CDR3 sequence (DNA): TGCGCCAGCAGCTTCGGAGCGGTACACACCGGGGAGCTGTTTTTT.

This clonotype was observed a handful of times. The chain uses TRBV20-1 and TRBJ2-5; 12 nucleotides line up with TRBD2. Trimming removed 6 bases from V and 1 base from J; junction bases left unmatched: 15. The CDR3 contains 18 residues. Germline-derived CDR1 and CDR2 are DFQATT and SNEGSKA (reference sequence). The CDR3 region has the DNA TGCAGTGCCGATAGGTTGTCTAGCGGGGGGGTTTTCCAAGAGACCCAGTACTTC. Amino acid sequence: CSADRLSSGGVFQETQYF.

The chain recombines TRBV9 with TRBJ2-7; D is tentatively TRBD1 or TRBD2 (5 bases each). CDR1 and CDR2 (germline): SGDLS, YYNGEE. This CDR3 has 14 amino acids. V shed 4 bases and J shed 3 bases, with 14 bases lying between them. The chain's CDR3 is CASSPDTRDYEQYF. CDR3 nucleotide sequence: TGTGCCAGCAGCCCGGACACCCGGGACTACGAGCAGTACTTC.

The gene calls are TRBV11-2 and TRBJ2-7, with 9 bases lining up with TRBD1. This CDR3 contains 15 residues. The germline gives CDR1 SGHAT, CDR2 FQNNGV. V was clipped by 0 bases and J by 1 base; unmatched bases: 1. CDR3 nucleotides: TGTGCCAGCAGCTTAGAGGGACAGGGTTCCTACGAGCAGTACTTC. This translates into CASSLEGQGSYEQYF.

This clonotype was counted between two and nine times. The genes are TRBV6-5 and TRBJ1-4; D call uncertain. The V end lost 6 bases, the J end lost 0 bases, and 14 bases lay between the germline ends. The germline CDR1 and CDR2 sequences are MNHEY and SVGAGI. The CDR3 has 16 amino acids. CDR3 sequence (DNA): TGTGCCAGCAGCCGAGTTGGGAGGACAACTAATGAAAAACTGTTTTTT. Its translation: CASSRVGRTTNEKLFF.

Only a few counts were recorded for this clonotype. V and J are TRBV7-8 and TRBJ2-4; 8 nucleotides line up with TRBD1. The J segment lost 0 bases and the V segment lost 5 bases, leaving 12 bases of the junction unmatched. This CDR3 is built from 18 residues. The germline V gene has CDR1 SGHVS and CDR2 FQNEAQ. CDR3 nucleotides: TGTGCCAGCAGCGTGAGACCGGGACAGGTTCTAGCCAAAAACATTCAGTACTTC. It specifies CASSVRPGQVLAKNIQYF.

This clonotype is medium-sized within its sample. The rearrangement links TRBV11-2 to TRBJ2-7; TRBD1 matches at 7 bases. The CDR3 is made up of 13 amino acids. CDR1 and CDR2 (germline): SGHAT, FQNNGV. V dropped 3 bases and J dropped 3; count of bases not matched to a gene: 2. CDR3 bases: TGTGCCAGCAGCTTGGGGACAGACTACGAGCAGTACTTC. Translation gives CASSLGTDYEQYF.

The chain carries TRBV9 and TRBJ1-1; 7 nucleotides match TRBD1. Trimming at V came to 0 bases and at J to 6 bases, leaving 14 bases not matched to a gene. Germline V gene data show CDR1 as SGDLS and CDR2 as YYNGEE. The CDR3 covers 17 residues. The CDR3 DNA reads TGTGCCAGCAGCGTAGCGGAGACAGGGTATGGGAGAGCTGAAGCTTTCTTT. It yields the protein CASSVAETGYGRAEAFF.

This clonotype was seen repeatedly, ten times or more. The chain employs TRBV18 and TRBJ1-5; tentatively, D is TRBD1 (5 bases). CDR3 size: 17 residues. V lost 3 bases, J lost 2 bases, and 17 bases lay in between. Germline CDR1 is KGHSH and CDR2 is LQKENI. CDR3 sequence: CASSPLRGDYGNQPQHF. CDR3 coding DNA: TGTGCCAGCTCACCTCTCAGAGGGGATTATGGCAATCAGCCCCAGCATTTT.

Written as DNA, the CDR3 is TGTGCCAGCAGTTCAAGGGCGGGAGCCCACGAGCAGTACTTC. This translates into CASSSRAGAHEQYF. The chain couples TRBV6-5 to TRBJ2-7; 7 bases are a match to TRBD2. With V trimmed by 4 bases and J by 5 bases, 8 bases remained unmatched. This CDR3 comprises 14 residues. Germline CDR1 is MNHEY and CDR2 is SVGAGI.

This clonotype has a handful of counts. The rearrangement uses TRBV19 and TRBJ1-5; D ambiguous. V was cut by 7 bases and J by 0 bases, with 7 bases left in between. The CDR3 consists of 13 residues. Germline V lookup: CDR1 LNHDA, CDR2 SQIVND (reference sequence). Written as DNA, the CDR3 is TGTGCCAGTAAATTTGGTAGCAATCAGCCCCAGCATTTT. Its translation: CASKFGSNQPQHF.

This clonotype occurred many times. The chain combines TRBV11-3 with TRBJ2-2; D possibly corresponds to TRBD2 (5 bases). The CDR3 is 15 amino acids. V lost 2 bases and J lost 4, with 11 bases in between. From germline, CDR1 is SGHNT and CDR2 YENEEA. CDR3 residues: CASSLRGSLTGELFF. The CDR3 DNA reads TGTGCCAGCAGCTTAAGAGGGAGTCTCACCGGGGAGCTGTTTTTT.

V gene TRBV7-3 combines with J gene TRBJ1-1, with D perhaps matching TRBD1 (6 bases). Trimming cost V 2 bases and J 1 base, with 14 bases left between them. CDR1 is SGHTA and CDR2 is FQGTGA in the germline V gene. The CDR3 spans 16 residues. The CDR3 is CASSLPGAISNTEAFF. DNA for the CDR3: TGTGCCAGCAGCTTACCAGGGGCGATTTCGAACACTGAAGCTTTCTTT. Drawing the rest from reference TRBV7-3 and TRBJ1-1, the complete variable domain is GAGVSQTPSNKVTEKGKYVELRCDPISGHTALYWYRQSLGQGPEFLIYFQGTGAADDSGLPNDRFFAVRPEGSVSTLKIQRTERGDSAVYLCASSLPGAISNTEAFFGQGTRLTVV.

The V call is TRBV20-1, the J call TRBJ2-7; D might be TRBD1 or TRBD2, each matching 5 bases. Between the trimmed V and J ends, which lost 3 bases and 2 bases, there was a span of 8 bases. The CDR3 has 12 residues. The germline V gene has CDR1 DFQATT and CDR2 SNEGSKA (reference sequence). CDR3: CSASGATYEQYF. The CDR3 bases are TGCAGTGCTAGCGGGGCCACCTACGAGCAGTACTTC.